This T cell receptor beta chain was identified in a study of blood T cell repertoires in COVID-19 (TCRdb year 2020). Turning to the overall study: Collaborator samples came from the United States, Italy and Spain and covered acute and convalescent phases of COVID-19. The material from the prospective study consisted of cDNA or gDNA derived from T cells, B-cell-depleted T cells, or PBMCs. The dataset comprised deeply sampled blood TCRbeta repertoires from subjects exposed to, actively infected with, or recovered from COVID-19. The repertoires were released in a freely available public database intended as a resource for research on the immune response to SARS-CoV-2. The samples were drawn from the first 160 participants of the ongoing ImmuneRACE study and from 1,254 subjects provided by 6 global collaborators. A de-identified subject ID, COVID-19 status, age in years and sex were almost always included in the sample metadata. Where available, HLA class I and class II types were taken from metadata supplied by the sample provider and were not determined by assay-based typing. Broad study findings and their caveats: The amount of clinical and demographic metadata varied by source and participant and was provided uncurated.

One collaborating source in Seattle enrolled patients during active infection and followed them longitudinally through the course of disease. Collaborating institutions collected whole blood in K2EDTA tubes following their own protocols. For TCRbeta analysis, collaborator samples were shipped as frozen whole blood, as isolated PBMCs, or as DNA extracted from either sample type. TCRbeta CDR3 regions were amplified from genomic DNA using the immunoSEQ Assay, a bias-controlled multiplex PCR. On the authors' methods: Within the assay, amplification of reference gene primers was used to estimate how many nucleated cells each sample contained. To quantify the absolute abundance of each unique TCRbeta CDR3 rearrangement, sequence reads were collapsed and filtered. Productive Simpson clonality was computed per sample as the square root of Simpson's diversity index over productive rearrangements. TCRdb limited this immuneACCESS table to in-frame rearrangements with V and J called. A share of clones is missing; checked studies link under half to unresolved V genes, and the rest is unexplained. The V and J calls and clone size are taken from that table; D and trimming were inferred from the DNA. This sample lists approximately 75,000 clones; roughly 90% were detected once. Under 6.5% of the sample goes to the ten largest clones.

With respect to this clone: Its antigen is currently not known. Base qualities are not provided; no much larger clone lies one nucleotide away.

The CDR3 holds 15 amino acids from the cysteine to the phenylalanine. The kept DNA is CDR3 alone, 45 bases in frame from the first base. Trimming at the junction amounts to 2 bases on V and 3 bases on J, and the germline ends lie 8 bases apart. CDR1 and CDR2, per the germline V gene (reference sequence), are MNHNY and SVGAGI. The chain is made from TRBV6-6 and TRBJ1-6; the D gene lacks a confident call. The specimen was peripheral blood. The TCR originated in a man older than 75 with COVID-19, enrolled during active disease. The base sequence is TGTGCCAGCAGTTACGGGCAGAGCTATAATTCACCCCTCCACTTT. Its protein is CASSYGQSYNSPLHF.